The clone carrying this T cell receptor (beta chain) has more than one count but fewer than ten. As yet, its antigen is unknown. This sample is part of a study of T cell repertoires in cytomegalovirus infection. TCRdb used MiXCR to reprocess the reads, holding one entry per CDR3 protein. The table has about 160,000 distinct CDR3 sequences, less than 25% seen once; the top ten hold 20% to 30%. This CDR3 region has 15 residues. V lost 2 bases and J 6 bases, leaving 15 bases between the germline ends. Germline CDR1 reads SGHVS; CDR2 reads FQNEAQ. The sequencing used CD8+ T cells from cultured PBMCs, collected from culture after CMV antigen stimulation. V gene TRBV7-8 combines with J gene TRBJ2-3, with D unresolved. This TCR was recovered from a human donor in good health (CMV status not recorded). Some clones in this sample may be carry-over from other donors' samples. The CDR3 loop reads CASSLRTVQEDTQYF. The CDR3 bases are TGTGCCAGCAGCTTAAGGACCGTGCAGGAGGATACGCAGTATTTT.